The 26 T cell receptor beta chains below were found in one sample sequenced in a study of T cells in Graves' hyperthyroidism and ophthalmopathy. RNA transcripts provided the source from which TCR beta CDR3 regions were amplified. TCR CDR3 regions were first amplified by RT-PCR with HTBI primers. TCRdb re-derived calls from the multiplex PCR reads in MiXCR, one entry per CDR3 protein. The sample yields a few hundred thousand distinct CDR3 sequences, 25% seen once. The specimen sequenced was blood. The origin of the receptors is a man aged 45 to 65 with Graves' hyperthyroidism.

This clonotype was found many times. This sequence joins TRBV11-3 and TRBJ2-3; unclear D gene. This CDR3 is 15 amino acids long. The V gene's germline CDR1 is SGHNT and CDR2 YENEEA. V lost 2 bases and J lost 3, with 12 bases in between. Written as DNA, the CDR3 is TGTGCCAGCAGCTTATACCCGGTTCTGACAGATACGCAGTATTTT. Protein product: CASSLYPVLTDTQYF.

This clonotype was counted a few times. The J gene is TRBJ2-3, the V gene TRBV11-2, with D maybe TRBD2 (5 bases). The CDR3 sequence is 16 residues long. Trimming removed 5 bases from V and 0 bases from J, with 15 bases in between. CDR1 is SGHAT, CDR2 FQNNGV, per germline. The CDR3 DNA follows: TGTGCCAGCAGCCTCGGCCCGGGATTTAGCACAGATACGCAGTATTTT. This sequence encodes CASSLGPGFSTDTQYF.

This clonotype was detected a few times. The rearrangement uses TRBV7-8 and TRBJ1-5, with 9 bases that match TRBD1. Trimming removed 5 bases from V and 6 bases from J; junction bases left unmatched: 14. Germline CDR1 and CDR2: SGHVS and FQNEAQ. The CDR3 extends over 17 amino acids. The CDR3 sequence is CASSINGQGFFSQPQHF. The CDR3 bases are TGTGCCAGCAGCATAAACGGACAGGGGTTTTTCTCTCAGCCCCAGCATTTT.

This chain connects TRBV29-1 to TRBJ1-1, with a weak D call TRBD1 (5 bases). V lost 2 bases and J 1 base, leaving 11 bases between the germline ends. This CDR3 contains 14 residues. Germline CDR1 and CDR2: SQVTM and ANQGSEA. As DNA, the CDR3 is TGCAGCGTTGAAAAACGAGGGGAGAACACTGAAGCTTTCTTT. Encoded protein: CSVEKRGENTEAFF.

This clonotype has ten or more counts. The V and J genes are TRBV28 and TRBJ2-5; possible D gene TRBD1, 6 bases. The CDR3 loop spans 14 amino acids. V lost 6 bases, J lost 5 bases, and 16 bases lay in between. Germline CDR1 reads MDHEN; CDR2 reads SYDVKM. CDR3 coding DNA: TGTGCCAGCAGGAGGGGACAACGTGTCGAGACCCAGTACTTC. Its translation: CASRRGQRVETQYF.

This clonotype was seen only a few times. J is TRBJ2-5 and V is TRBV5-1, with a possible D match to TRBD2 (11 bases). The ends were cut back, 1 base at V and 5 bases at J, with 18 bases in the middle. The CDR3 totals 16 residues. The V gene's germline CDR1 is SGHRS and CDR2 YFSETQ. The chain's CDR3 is CASSLRLAGQGETQYF. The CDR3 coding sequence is TGCGCCAGCAGCTTGCGACTAGCGGGACAGGGGGAGACCCAGTACTTC.

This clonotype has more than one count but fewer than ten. The CDR3 loop reads CASSPGTAGDTQYF. DNA for the CDR3: TGTGCCAGCAGTCCCGGGACAGCAGGGGATACGCAGTATTTT. The chain couples TRBV6-1 to TRBJ2-3; 7 bases match TRBD1. Looked up from germline, CDR1 is MNHNS and CDR2 is SASEGT. This CDR3 spans 14 amino acids. Trimming removed 5 bases from V and 6 bases from J; junction bases left unmatched: 8.

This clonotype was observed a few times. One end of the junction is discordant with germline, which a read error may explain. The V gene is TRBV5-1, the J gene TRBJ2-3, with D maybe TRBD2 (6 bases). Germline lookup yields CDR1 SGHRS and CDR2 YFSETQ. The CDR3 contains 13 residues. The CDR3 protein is CASRTTSTDTQYF. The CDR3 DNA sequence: TGCGCCAGCCGGACTACTAGCACGGATACGCAGTATTTT.

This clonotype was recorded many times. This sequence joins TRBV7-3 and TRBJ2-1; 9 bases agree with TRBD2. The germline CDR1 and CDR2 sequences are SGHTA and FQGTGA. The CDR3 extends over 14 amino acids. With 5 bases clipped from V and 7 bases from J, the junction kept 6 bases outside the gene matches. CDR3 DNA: TGTGCCAGCAGCCCCGGGACTAGCAGAAATGAGCAGTTCTTC. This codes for CASSPGTSRNEQFF.

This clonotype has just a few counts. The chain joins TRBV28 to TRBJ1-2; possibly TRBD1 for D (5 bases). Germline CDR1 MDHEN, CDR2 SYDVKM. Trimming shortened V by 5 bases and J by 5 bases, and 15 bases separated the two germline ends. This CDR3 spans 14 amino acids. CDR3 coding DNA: TGTGCCAGCAGTCCCCGGGACGTCGGATATGGCTACACCTTC. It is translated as CASSPRDVGYGYTF.

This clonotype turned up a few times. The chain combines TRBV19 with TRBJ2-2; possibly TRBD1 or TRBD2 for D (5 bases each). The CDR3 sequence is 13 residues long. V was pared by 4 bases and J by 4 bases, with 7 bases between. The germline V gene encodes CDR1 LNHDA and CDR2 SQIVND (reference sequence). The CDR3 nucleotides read TGTGCCAGTAGTAGGGACGTCACCGGGGAGCTGTTTTTT. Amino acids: CASSRDVTGELFF.

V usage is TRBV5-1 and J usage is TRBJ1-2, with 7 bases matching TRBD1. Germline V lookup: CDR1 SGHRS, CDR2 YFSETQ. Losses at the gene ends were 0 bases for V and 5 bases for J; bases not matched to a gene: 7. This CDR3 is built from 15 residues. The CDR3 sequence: CASSLASGTAYGYTF. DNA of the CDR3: TGCGCCAGCAGCTTGGCCTCCGGGACAGCGTATGGCTACACCTTC.

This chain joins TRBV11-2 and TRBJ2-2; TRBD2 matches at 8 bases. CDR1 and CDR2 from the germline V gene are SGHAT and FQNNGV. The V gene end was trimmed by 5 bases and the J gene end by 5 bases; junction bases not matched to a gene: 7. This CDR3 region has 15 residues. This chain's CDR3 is CASSPLAGRTGELFF. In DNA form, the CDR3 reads TGTGCCAGCAGCCCTTTAGCGGGGAGGACCGGGGAGCTGTTTTTT.

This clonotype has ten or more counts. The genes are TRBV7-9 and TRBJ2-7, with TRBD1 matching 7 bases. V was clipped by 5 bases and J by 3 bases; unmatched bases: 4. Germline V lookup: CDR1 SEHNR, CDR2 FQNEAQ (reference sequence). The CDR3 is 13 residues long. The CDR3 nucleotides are TGTGCCAGCAGCGCCGGGACAGACTACGAGCAGTACTTC. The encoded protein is CASSAGTDYEQYF.

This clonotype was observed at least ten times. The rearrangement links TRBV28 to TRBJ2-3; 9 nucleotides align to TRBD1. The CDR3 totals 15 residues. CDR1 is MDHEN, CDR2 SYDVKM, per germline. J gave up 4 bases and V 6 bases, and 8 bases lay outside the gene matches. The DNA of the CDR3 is TGTGCCAGCAGCCCGGGACAGGGATTATCAGATACGCAGTATTTT. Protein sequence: CASSPGQGLSDTQYF.

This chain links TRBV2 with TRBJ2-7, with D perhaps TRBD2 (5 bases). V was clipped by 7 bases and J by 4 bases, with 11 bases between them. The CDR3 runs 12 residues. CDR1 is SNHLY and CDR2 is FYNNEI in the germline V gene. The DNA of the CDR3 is TGTGCCAGCAACGGGGTAGAGTACGAGCAGTACTTC. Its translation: CASNGVEYEQYF. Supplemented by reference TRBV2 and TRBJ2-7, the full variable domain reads EPEVTQTPSHQVTQMGQEVILRCVPISNHLYFYWYRQILGQKVEFLVSFYNNEISEKSEIFDDQFSVERPDGSNFTLKIRSTKLEDSAMYFCASNGVEYEQYFGPGTRLTVT.

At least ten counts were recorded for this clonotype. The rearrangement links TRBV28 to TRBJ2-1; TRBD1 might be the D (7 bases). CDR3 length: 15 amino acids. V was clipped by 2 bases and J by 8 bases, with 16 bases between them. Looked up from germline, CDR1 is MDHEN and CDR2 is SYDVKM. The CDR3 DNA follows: TGTGCCAGCAGTTTACGGGCAGGGGGGTGGTATGAGCAGTTCTTC. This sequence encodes CASSLRAGGWYEQFF.

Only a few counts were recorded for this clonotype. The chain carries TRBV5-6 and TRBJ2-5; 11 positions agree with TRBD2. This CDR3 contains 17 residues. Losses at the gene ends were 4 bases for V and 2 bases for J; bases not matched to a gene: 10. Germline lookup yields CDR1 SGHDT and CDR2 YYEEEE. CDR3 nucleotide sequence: TGTGCCAGCAGCAGATATGGACTAGCGGGTAGGCAAGAGACCCAGTACTTC. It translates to CASSRYGLAGRQETQYF.

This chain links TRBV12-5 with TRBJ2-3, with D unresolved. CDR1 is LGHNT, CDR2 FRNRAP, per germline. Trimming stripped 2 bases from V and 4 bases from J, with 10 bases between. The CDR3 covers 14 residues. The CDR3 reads CASGLNSEADTQYF. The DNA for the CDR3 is TGTGCTAGTGGTTTGAACAGCGAGGCAGATACGCAGTATTTT. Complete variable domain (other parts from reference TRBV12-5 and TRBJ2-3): DARVTQTPRHKVTEMGQEVTMRCQPILGHNTVFWYRQTMMQGLELLAYFRNRAPLDDSGMPKDRFSAEMPDATLATLKIQPSEPRDSAVYFCASGLNSEADTQYFGPGTRLTVL.

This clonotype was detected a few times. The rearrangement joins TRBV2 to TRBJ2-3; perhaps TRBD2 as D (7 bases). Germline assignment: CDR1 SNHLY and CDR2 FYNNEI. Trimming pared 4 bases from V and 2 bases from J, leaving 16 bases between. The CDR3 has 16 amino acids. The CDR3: CASSVGGEAPTDTQYF. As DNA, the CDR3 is TGTGCCAGCAGTGTAGGGGGGGAGGCACCCACAGATACGCAGTATTTT. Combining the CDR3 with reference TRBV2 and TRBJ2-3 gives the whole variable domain EPEVTQTPSHQVTQMGQEVILRCVPISNHLYFYWYRQILGQKVEFLVSFYNNEISEKSEIFDDQFSVERPDGSNFTLKIRSTKLEDSAMYFCASSVGGEAPTDTQYFGPGTRLTVL.

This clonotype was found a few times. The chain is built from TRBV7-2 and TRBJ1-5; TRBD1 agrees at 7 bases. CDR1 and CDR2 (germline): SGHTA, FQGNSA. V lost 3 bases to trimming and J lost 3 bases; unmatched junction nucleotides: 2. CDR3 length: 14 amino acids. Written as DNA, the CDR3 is TGTGCCAGCAGCTTGGGACAGTTCAATCAGCCCCAGCATTTT. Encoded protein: CASSLGQFNQPQHF.

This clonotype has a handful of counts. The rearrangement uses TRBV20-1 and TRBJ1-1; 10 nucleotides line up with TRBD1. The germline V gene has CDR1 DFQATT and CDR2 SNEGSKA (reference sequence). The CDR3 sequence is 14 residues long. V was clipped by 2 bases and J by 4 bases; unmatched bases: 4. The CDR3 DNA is TGCAGTGCTAGATGGGGACAGGGGAGCACTGAAGCTTTCTTT. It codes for CSARWGQGSTEAFF.

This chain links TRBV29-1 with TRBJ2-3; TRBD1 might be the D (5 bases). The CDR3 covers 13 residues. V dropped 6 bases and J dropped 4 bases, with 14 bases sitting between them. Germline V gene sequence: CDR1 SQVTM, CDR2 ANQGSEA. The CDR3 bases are TGCAGCGTCGACATAGGGGCGGCAGATACGCAGTATTTT. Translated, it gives CSVDIGAADTQYF.

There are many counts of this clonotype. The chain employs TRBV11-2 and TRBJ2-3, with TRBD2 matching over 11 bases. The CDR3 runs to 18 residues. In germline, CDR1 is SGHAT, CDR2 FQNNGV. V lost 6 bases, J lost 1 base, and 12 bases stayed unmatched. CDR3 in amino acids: CASSSLAGEGHGTDTQYF. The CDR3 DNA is TGTGCCAGCAGTTCACTAGCGGGAGAGGGGCATGGCACAGATACGCAGTATTTT. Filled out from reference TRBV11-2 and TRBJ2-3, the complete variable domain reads EAGVAQSPRYKIIEKRQSVAFWCNPISGHATLYWYQQILGQGPKLLIQFQNNGVVDDSQLPKDRFSAERLKGVDSTLKIQPAKLEDSAVYLCASSSLAGEGHGTDTQYFGPGTRLTVL.

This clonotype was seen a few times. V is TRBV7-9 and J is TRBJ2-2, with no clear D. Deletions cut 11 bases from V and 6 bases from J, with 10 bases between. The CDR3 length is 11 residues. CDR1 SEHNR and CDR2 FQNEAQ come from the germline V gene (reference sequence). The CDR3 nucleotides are TGTGCCCTTCCGGGTGCCGGGGAGCTGTTTTTT. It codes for CALPGAGELFF.

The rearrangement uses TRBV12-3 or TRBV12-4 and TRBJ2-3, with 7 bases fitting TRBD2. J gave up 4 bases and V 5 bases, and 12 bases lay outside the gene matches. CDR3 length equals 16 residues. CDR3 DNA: TGTGCCAGCAGTCCAGAGAAGCGGGACCTCTCAGATACGCAGTATTTT. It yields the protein CASSPEKRDLSDTQYF.